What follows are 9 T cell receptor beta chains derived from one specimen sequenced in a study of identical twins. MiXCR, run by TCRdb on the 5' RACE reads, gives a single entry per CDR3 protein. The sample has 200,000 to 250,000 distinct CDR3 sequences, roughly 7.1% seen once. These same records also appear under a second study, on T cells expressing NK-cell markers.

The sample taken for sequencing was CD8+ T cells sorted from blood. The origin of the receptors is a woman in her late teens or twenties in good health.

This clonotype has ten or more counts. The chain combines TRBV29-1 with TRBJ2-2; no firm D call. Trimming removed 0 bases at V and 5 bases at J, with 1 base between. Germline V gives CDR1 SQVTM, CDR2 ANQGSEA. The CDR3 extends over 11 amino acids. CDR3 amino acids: CSVEETGELFF. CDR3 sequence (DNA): TGCAGCGTTGAAGAGACCGGGGAGCTGTTTTTT.

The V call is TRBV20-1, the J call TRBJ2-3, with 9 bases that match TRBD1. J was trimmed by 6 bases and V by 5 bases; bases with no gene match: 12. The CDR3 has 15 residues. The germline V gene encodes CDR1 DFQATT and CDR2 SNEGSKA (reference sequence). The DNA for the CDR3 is TGCAGTGCTGCCGGGACAGGGAATGGTTTTGATACGCAGTATTTT. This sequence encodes CSAAGTGNGFDTQYF.

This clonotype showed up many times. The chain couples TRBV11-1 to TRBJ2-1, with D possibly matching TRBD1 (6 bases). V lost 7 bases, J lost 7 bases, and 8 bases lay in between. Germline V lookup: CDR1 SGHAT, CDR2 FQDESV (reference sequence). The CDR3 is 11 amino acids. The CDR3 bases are TGTGCCAGCAACGACAGGAATGAGCAGTTCTTC. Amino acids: CASNDRNEQFF.

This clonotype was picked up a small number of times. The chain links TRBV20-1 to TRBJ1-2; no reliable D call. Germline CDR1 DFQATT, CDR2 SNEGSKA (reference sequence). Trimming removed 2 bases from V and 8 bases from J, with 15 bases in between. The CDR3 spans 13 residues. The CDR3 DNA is TGCAGTGCTAGACATCACAGAGACTTGGGCTACACCTTC. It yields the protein CSARHHRDLGYTF.

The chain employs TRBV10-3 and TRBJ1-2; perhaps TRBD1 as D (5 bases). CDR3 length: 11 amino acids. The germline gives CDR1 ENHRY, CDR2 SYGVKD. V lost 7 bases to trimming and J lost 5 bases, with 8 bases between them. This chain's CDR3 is CAITGPYGYTF. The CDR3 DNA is TGTGCCATCACGGGGCCATATGGCTACACCTTC.

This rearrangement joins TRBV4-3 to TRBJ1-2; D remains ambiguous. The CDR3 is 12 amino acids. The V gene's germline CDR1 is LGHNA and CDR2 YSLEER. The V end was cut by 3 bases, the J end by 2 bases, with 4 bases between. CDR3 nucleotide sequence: TGCGCCAGCAGCCACGGCAACTATGGCTACACCTTC. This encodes CASSHGNYGYTF.

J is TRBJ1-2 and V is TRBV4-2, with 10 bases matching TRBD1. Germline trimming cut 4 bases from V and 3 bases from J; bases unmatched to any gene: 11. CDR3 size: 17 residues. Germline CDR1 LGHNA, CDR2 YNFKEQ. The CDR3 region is CASSPRTGGIADYGYTF. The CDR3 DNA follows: TGTGCCAGCAGCCCGCGGACAGGGGGGATTGCGGACTATGGCTACACCTTC.

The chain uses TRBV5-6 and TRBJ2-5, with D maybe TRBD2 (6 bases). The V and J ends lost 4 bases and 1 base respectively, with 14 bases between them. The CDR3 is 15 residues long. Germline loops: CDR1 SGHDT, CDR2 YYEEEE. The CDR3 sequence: CASSTVRDFQETQYF. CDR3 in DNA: TGTGCCAGCAGCACTGTTCGGGACTTCCAAGAGACCCAGTACTTC.

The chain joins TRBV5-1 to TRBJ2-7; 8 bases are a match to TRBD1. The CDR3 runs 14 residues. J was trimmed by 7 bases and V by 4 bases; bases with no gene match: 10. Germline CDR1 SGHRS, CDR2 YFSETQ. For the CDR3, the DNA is TGCGCCAGCAGCGAGTCAGGGGGCGCGGGGGAGCAGTACTTC. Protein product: CASSESGGAGEQYF.